Listed below are T cell receptor beta chains from one sample, sequenced in a study of T cells in Graves' hyperthyroidism and ophthalmopathy. Each CDR3 protein gets one entry after TCRdb re-called the multiplex PCR reads with MiXCR. The sample includes approximately 720,000 distinct CDR3 sequences, roughly a sixth of them seen just once. The sequenced material came from blood. All receptors derive from a woman aged 45-59 years with Graves' hyperthyroidism that later progressed to Graves' ophthalmopathy. Both conserved end residues are part of each CDR3. D genes are given only for firm matches. Size values are once, few and many counts, or a class for expanded clones, and some rows have none.

TRBV24-1	TRBJ2-3	-	TRBD1	TGTGCCACCAGGAAGCTCCAACAGGGGACCCGGCCCACAGATACGCAGTATTTT	CATRKLQQGTRPTDTQYF
TRBV2	TRBJ2-1	few	TRBD2	TGTGCCAGCAGTAGGACTAGCTCCTACAATGAGCAGTTCTTC	CASSRTSSYNEQFF
TRBV18	TRBJ1-5	many	-	TGTGCCAGCTCACACCGGGACGGTCACAATCAGCCCCAGCATTTT	CASSHRDGHNQPQHF
TRBV19	TRBJ2-1	once	-	TGTGCCAGTAGTATATCTGGCGGGAATTGGAATGAGCAGTTCTTC	CASSISGGNWNEQFF
TRBV3-1	TRBJ1-4	-	-	TGTGCCAGCAGCCAAGTGGTTACGGGACCAGGAGAAAAACTGTTTTTT	CASSQVVTGPGEKLFF
TRBV12-3/TRBV12-4	TRBJ2-3	many	TRBD2	TGTGCCAGCAGTTTTTGGAAGACTAGCGGGGTGGTAGATACGCAGTATTTT	CASSFWKTSGVVDTQYF
TRBV2	TRBJ1-5	many	TRBD1	TGTGCCAGCACCCCGAGGCAGGGGGCTAATCAGCCCCAGCATTTT	CASTPRQGANQPQHF
TRBV6-5	TRBJ2-7	-	-	TGTGCCAGCAGTTACTTGCCGACAGGCCCAGAGGGCGCCTCCTACGAGCAGTACTTC	CASSYLPTGPEGASYEQYF
TRBV6-1	TRBJ1-1	-	-	TGTGCCAGCAGTGGGACTCCGGAGTTCGACACTGAAGCTTTCTTT	CASSGTPEFDTEAFF
TRBV27	TRBJ2-5	-	-	TGTGCCAGCAGTTTCGATACGAACAGGGAGACCCAGTACTTC	CASSFDTNRETQYF
TRBV3-1	TRBJ2-5	many	TRBD2	TGTGCCAGCAGCCAAGTTGTGGGACTAGCGGTGGGAAGCGAAGAGACCCAGTACTTC	CASSQVVGLAVGSEETQYF
TRBV10-3	TRBJ1-5	few	-	TGTGCCATCAGTGAGTCAGGGCAGGCCGGTGAGGCCCAGCATTTT	CAISESGQAGEAQHF
TRBV27	TRBJ1-4	-	-	TGTGCCAGCAGTCAGTGGAGGGGTGAAAAACTGTTTTTT	CASSQWRGEKLFF
TRBV20-1	TRBJ2-7	few	TRBD2	TGCAGTGCTAGTTACTTTGCTGGCGGGGGAACCTACGAGCAGTACTTC	CSASYFAGGGTYEQYF
TRBV18	TRBJ2-1	many	-	TGTGCCAGCTCACCAGAGGGTTTCCCCATATACAATGAGCAGTTCTTC	CASSPEGFPIYNEQFF
TRBV27	TRBJ1-5	few	TRBD1	TGTGCCAGCAGTATCGGGACAGGGGATAGCAATCAGCCCCAGCATTTT	CASSIGTGDSNQPQHF
TRBV2	TRBJ2-3	many	-	TGTGCCAGCAGTGGGGGGCAGCTAAGCACAGATACGCAGTATTTT	CASSGGQLSTDTQYF
TRBV16	TRBJ1-1	-	-	TGTGCCAGCAGCCAAAAGCGCACTGAAGCTTTCTTT	CASSQKRTEAFF
TRBV3-1	TRBJ1-1	many	-	TGTGCCAGCAGCCAAGGGAACAGCCATGAAAAAGCTTTCTTT	CASSQGNSHEKAFF
TRBV25-1	TRBJ2-5	many	TRBD2	TGTGCCAGCAGTGTTCCTCCGGGACTAGCGGGGGGGCGTGAGACCCAGTACTTC	CASSVPPGLAGGRETQYF
TRBV7-6	TRBJ1-3	-	-	TGTGCCAGCAGCTTTAACAGGACGACCTTCCCCCGGGGGACCATATATTTT	CASSFNRTTFPRGTIYF
TRBV12-3/TRBV12-4	TRBJ1-5	many	-	TGTGCCAGCAGCCAGATTAATAGCAATCAGCCCCAGCATTTT	CASSQINSNQPQHF
TRBV9	TRBJ2-5	-	TRBD2	TGTGCCAGCAGCTCAATGGAGCGGGGGGGCCGGGAGACCCAGTACTTC	CASSSMERGGRETQYF
TRBV14	TRBJ2-1	-	-	TGTGCCAGCAGCCAAGTGCCAGGGTCGCATGAGCAGTTCTTC	CASSQVPGSHEQFF
TRBV6-4	TRBJ2-7	-	-	TGTGCCAGCAAATCGAGGGCGTCCTACGAGCAGTACTTC	CASKSRASYEQYF
TRBV19	TRBJ2-2	-	-	TGTGCCACCCAACGACAGAACACTTTGAACACCGGGGAGCTGTTTTTT	CATQRQNTLNTGELFF
TRBV3-1	TRBJ2-1	many	-	TGTGCCAGCAGCCAGGACTCCCCTTCCTACAATGAGCAGTTCTTC	CASSQDSPSYNEQFF
TRBV3-1	TRBJ2-7	many	-	TGTGCCAGCAGCCCTTGGACAAACGGCTACGAGCAGTACTTC	CASSPWTNGYEQYF
TRBV27	TRBJ1-1	-	-	TGTGCCAGCAATCTACGGTCCGGTGGGAACACTGAAGCTTTCTTT	CASNLRSGGNTEAFF
TRBV7-3	TRBJ1-1	many	TRBD1	TGTGCCAGCAGCTTAACTAGTGCAGGGGGTTACACTGAAGCTTTCTTT	CASSLTSAGGYTEAFF
TRBV9	TRBJ2-5	-	-	TGTGCCAGCAGCGTAGTGGGCAGCCCTGGGGAGACCCAGTACTTC	CASSVVGSPGETQYF
TRBV6-1	TRBJ2-5	many	-	TGTGCCAGCAGTCACAATGCCGGGACCGGTCAAGAGACCCAGTACTTC	CASSHNAGTGQETQYF
TRBV6-1	TRBJ2-3	few	TRBD2	TGTGCCAGCAGCCGGGGACTAGCGGGGGGGCAGCAAGATACGCAGTATTTT	CASSRGLAGGQQDTQYF
TRBV5-1	TRBJ1-1	-	TRBD1	TGCGCCAGCAGCTCCCCCGACAGGGTAGAGGGCACTGAAGCTTTCTTT	CASSSPDRVEGTEAFF
TRBV28	TRBJ2-3	-	-	TGTGCCAGCAGAGGGGCAGGAGCAGATACGCAGTATTTT	CASRGAGADTQYF
TRBV9	TRBJ1-2	once	TRBD1	TGTGCCAGCAGCACCCGGACAGGGTTTGGCTACACCTTC	CASSTRTGFGYTF
TRBV5-8	TRBJ1-6	many	-	TGTGCCAGCAGCTGGGGAACGAATTCACCCCTCCACTTT	CASSWGTNSPLHF
TRBV7-9	TRBJ2-3	few	TRBD1	TGTGCCAGCAGCCCCCGGACAGGGTTCTCAGATACGCAGTATTTT	CASSPRTGFSDTQYF
TRBV2	TRBJ1-4	-	-	TGTGCCAGCAAGGTTATCTCTAATGAAAAACTGTTTTTT	CASKVISNEKLFF
TRBV20-1	TRBJ2-1	-	-	TGCAGTGCTAGAATCGCAGGAGGGGCCTACAATGAGCAGTTCTTC	CSARIAGGAYNEQFF
TRBV11-2	TRBJ2-7	many	-	TGTGCCAGCACCCAAGAGCGGCAGTCCTACGAGCAGTACTTC	CASTQERQSYEQYF